This passage covers 25 T cell receptor beta chains from one sample sequenced in a study of T cell changes during pregnancy in multiple sclerosis. The repertoire was sequenced with immunoSEQ multiplex PCR; TCRdb's copy has only in-frame clones and lacks some. The table has about 100,000 clones, 91% seen once. The starting material was peripheral blood, obtained in the second trimester of pregnancy. Receptors were obtained from a female donor with multiple sclerosis, enrolled in a pregnancy study.

The CDR3 bases are TGTGCCAGTAGTATTCCAGCCGGGGACTCGAAAGGGGCTTTCTTT. It encodes CASSIPAGDSKGAFF. The chain recombines TRBV19 with TRBJ1-1; D perhaps matches TRBD1 (5 bases). With 3 bases removed from V and 11 bases from J, the gap between germline ends came to 22 bases. This CDR3 has 15 amino acids. From germline, CDR1 is LNHDA and CDR2 SQIVND (reference sequence). Variable domain in full (rest from reference TRBV19 and TRBJ1-1): DGGITQSPKYLFRKEGQNVTLSCEQNLNHDAMYWYRQDPGQGLRLIYYSQIVNDFQKGDIAEGYSVSREKKESFPLTVTSAQKNPTAFYLCASSIPAGDSKGAFFGQGTRLTVV.

V gene TRBV7-9 combines with J gene TRBJ1-1; D is unresolved. This CDR3 is 13 amino acids long. Germline CDR1 and CDR2: SEHNR and FQNEAQ (reference sequence). The V end lost 5 bases, the J end lost 5 bases, and 12 bases lay between the germline ends. The CDR3 DNA sequence: TGTGCCAGCAGCCGCGTTCCGAGGACTGAAGCTTTCTTT. Its protein is CASSRVPRTEAFF.

V usage is TRBV27 and J usage is TRBJ2-7, with 7 bases matching TRBD2. From germline, CDR1 is MNHEY and CDR2 SMNVEV (reference sequence). J gave up 6 bases and V 8 bases, and 10 bases lay outside the gene matches. This CDR3 is built from 13 residues. The CDR3 nucleotides read TGTGCCAGCTCGGGACTATTTGGACGCGAGCAGTACTTC. This codes for CASSGLFGREQYF.

The V gene is TRBV6-5, the J gene TRBJ2-7; TRBD1 matches at 7 bases. J lost 3 bases, V lost 3 bases, and 11 bases had no gene match. Germline values: CDR1 MNHEY, CDR2 SVGAGI. This CDR3 comprises 16 residues. The CDR3, as DNA: TGTGCCAGCAGTTATCGAGGGACAGTCGGATACTACGAGCAGTACTTC. Translated, it gives CASSYRGTVGYYEQYF.

J is TRBJ2-3 and V is TRBV29-1, with 8 nucleotides matching TRBD1. Losses at the gene ends were 1 base for V and 3 bases for J; bases not matched to a gene: 6. Germline V lookup: CDR1 SQVTM, CDR2 ANQGSEA. This CDR3 is built from 15 residues. The CDR3 nucleotides are TGCAGCGTTGAAGCGACAGGGGTGGGAACAGATACGCAGTATTTT. Protein sequence: CSVEATGVGTDTQYF.

V usage is TRBV5-1 and J usage is TRBJ2-7; 11 nucleotides align to TRBD2. Germline loops: CDR1 SGHRS, CDR2 YFSETQ. The CDR3 covers 16 residues. Trimming removed 6 bases from V and 0 bases from J; junction bases left unmatched: 8. The CDR3 DNA reads TGCGCCAGCACCAGCGGAGGACTAGCGGGCTCCTACGAGCAGTACTTC. This sequence encodes CASTSGGLAGSYEQYF.

V gene TRBV18 combines with J gene TRBJ1-2, with unresolved D. The V and J ends lost 2 bases and 5 bases respectively, with 12 bases between them. CDR3 length: 14 amino acids. Germline V gives CDR1 KGHSH, CDR2 LQKENI. This chain's CDR3 is CASSPVAGRYGYTF. CDR3 nucleotide sequence: TGTGCCAGCTCACCAGTAGCCGGTCGGTATGGCTACACCTTC.

The J gene is TRBJ2-7, the V gene TRBV6-5, with D perhaps TRBD1 (6 bases). The germline V gene encodes CDR1 MNHEY and CDR2 SVGAGI. The CDR3 contains 15 residues. Trimming pared 6 bases from V and 4 bases from J, leaving 19 bases between. CDR3 sequence: CASRRIPTGHYEQYF. The CDR3, as DNA: TGTGCCAGCAGACGAATTCCGACAGGCCATTACGAGCAGTACTTC.

The rearrangement joins TRBV2 to TRBJ2-1; 9 nucleotides line up with TRBD2. V shed 4 bases, J shed 3 bases, and the junction held 7 bases outside the gene matches. CDR3 size: 16 residues. Germline V gene data show CDR1 as SNHLY and CDR2 as FYNNEI. This chain's CDR3 is CASSVSTSGLYNEQFF. The CDR3 DNA follows: TGTGCCAGCAGTGTCTCGACTAGCGGACTCTACAATGAGCAGTTCTTC.

The chain carries TRBV4-3 and TRBJ2-1; the match to TRBD2 covers 9 bases. From germline, CDR1 is LGHNA and CDR2 YSLEER. The CDR3 is 15 amino acids. V lost 1 base and J lost 11; bases outside the gene matches: 9. The CDR3 DNA is TGCGCCAGCAGCCAAGGACTAGCGGTCACGGGTAAGCAGTTCTTC. Amino acid sequence: CASSQGLAVTGKQFF.

This chain joins TRBV27 and TRBJ2-3; D remains ambiguous. V gave up 5 bases and J gave up 2 bases, with 11 bases separating them. Germline assignment: CDR1 MNHEY and CDR2 SMNVEV (reference sequence). This CDR3 has 14 residues. The CDR3 spells CASSRGAPTDTQYF. The CDR3 DNA is TGTGCCAGCAGTAGAGGCGCTCCCACAGATACGCAGTATTTT.

V gene TRBV5-6 combines with J gene TRBJ2-1, with D possibly TRBD1 on 5 matching bases. CDR3 size: 16 residues. Germline CDR1 reads SGHDT; CDR2 reads YYEEEE. Trimming left V 0 bases short and J 2 bases short, with 12 bases between. CDR3 amino acids: CASSLEVRVPYNEQFF. The DNA of the CDR3 is TGTGCCAGCAGCTTGGAAGTCAGGGTGCCCTACAATGAGCAGTTCTTC. Based on the CDR3 plus reference TRBV5-6 and TRBJ2-1, the full variable domain is DAGVTQSPTHLIKTRGQQVTLRCSPKSGHDTVSWYQQALGQGPQFIFQYYEEEERQRGNFPDRFSGHQFPNYSSELNVNALLLGDSALYLCASSLEVRVPYNEQFFGPGTRLTVL.

This clone was seen ten or more times. This sequence joins TRBV27 and TRBJ2-7; 9 bases map to TRBD1. This CDR3 has 15 residues. Germline V CDR1 and CDR2: MNHEY, SMNVEV (reference sequence). Trimming removed 5 bases from V and 4 bases from J; junction bases left unmatched: 9. CDR3 protein: CASSLNRGRKYEQYF. The CDR3 DNA reads TGTGCCAGCAGTCTAAACAGGGGGCGCAAGTACGAGCAGTACTTC.

V and J are TRBV29-1 and TRBJ2-1; 9 positions match TRBD1. The germline CDR1 and CDR2 sequences are SQVTM and ANQGSEA. After removal of 7 bases from V and 5 bases from J, the junction contained 3 bases not matched to a gene. The length of the CDR3 is 12 residues. The CDR3 loop reads CSGDRENNEQFF. Written as DNA, the CDR3 is TGCAGCGGGGACAGGGAGAACAATGAGCAGTTCTTC.

The CDR3 bases are TGTGCCAGCAGACCCGGACTAGCGGGCAACAATGAGCAGTTCTTC. As protein: CASRPGLAGNNEQFF. The chain joins TRBV6-1 to TRBJ2-1; TRBD2 aligns across 11 bases. The CDR3 has 15 amino acids. J lost 5 bases, V lost 6 bases, and 6 bases had no gene match. The germline gives CDR1 MNHNS, CDR2 SASEGT.

V usage is TRBV28 and J usage is TRBJ1-1; TRBD1 agrees at 7 bases. The CDR3 covers 14 residues. From germline, CDR1 is MDHEN and CDR2 SYDVKM. After removal of 2 bases from V and 2 bases from J, the junction contained 2 bases not matched to a gene. CDR3 bases: TGTGCCAGCAGTTTAACAGGGGCAAACACTGAAGCTTTCTTT. Translation gives CASSLTGANTEAFF.

The chain combines TRBV19 with TRBJ1-1; maybe TRBD1 (6 bases). V was trimmed by 10 bases and J by 0 bases, leaving 21 bases between them. This CDR3 is 16 amino acids long. Germline-derived CDR1 and CDR2 are LNHDA and SQIVND (reference sequence). CDR3 sequence: CATRREGGAMNTEAFF. CDR3 nucleotide sequence: TGTGCCACCCGGCGAGAGGGGGGGGCGATGAACACTGAAGCTTTCTTT.

This chain uses TRBV29-1 with TRBJ1-3, with D possibly matching TRBD1 (5 bases). Trimming left V 6 bases short and J 6 bases short, with 12 bases between. Germline assignment: CDR1 SQVTM and CDR2 ANQGSEA. The CDR3 consists of 12 residues. The CDR3 nucleotides read TGCAGCGTCCAGACAGCCCCAAACACCATATATTTT. Protein sequence: CSVQTAPNTIYF.

This clone was counted a single time. The chain carries TRBV28 and TRBJ1-4; perhaps TRBD1 as D (5 bases). V was pared by 7 bases and J by 3 bases, with 9 bases between. CDR3 length equals 13 residues. Germline assignment: CDR1 MDHEN and CDR2 SYDVKM. In nucleotides, the CDR3 is TGTGCCAGCATTGACAGACCTAATGAAAAACTGTTTTTT. It translates to CASIDRPNEKLFF.

This clone was recorded once. The chain has TRBV19 and TRBJ2-5, with 9 positions matching TRBD2. The CDR3 spans 17 residues. Germline CDR1 and CDR2: LNHDA and SQIVND (reference sequence). V lost 3 bases to trimming and J lost 2 bases; unmatched junction nucleotides: 10. The CDR3 DNA reads as TGTGCCAGTAGTATGGGGTTGGGGCGGGAGGGTCAAGAGACCCAGTACTTC. Protein sequence: CASSMGLGREGQETQYF.

This clone has just a few counts. Other nucleotide sequences in the sample specify the same CDR3. The chain carries TRBV5-1 and TRBJ1-2; the D is unclear. The V and J ends lost 0 bases and 0 bases respectively, with 6 bases between them. CDR3 length: 14 amino acids. The germline CDR1 and CDR2 sequences are SGHRS and YFSETQ. This chain's CDR3 is CASSLDSANYGYTF. For the CDR3, the DNA is TGCGCCAGCAGCTTGGACAGTGCTAACTATGGCTACACCTTC.

This rearrangement joins TRBV2 to TRBJ2-5; D is possibly TRBD2 (6 bases). The V gene's germline CDR1 is SNHLY and CDR2 FYNNEI. V lost 10 bases and J lost 2, with 14 bases in between. The CDR3 is 13 residues long. CDR3 sequence: CATLERAQETQYF. The CDR3 DNA reads as TGTGCCACTCTGGAGCGGGCACAAGAGACCCAGTACTTC.

The rearrangement links TRBV5-4 to TRBJ2-5; D gene unclear. This CDR3 comprises 16 residues. Germline V gene sequence: CDR1 SGHNT, CDR2 YYREEE (reference sequence). Trimming cost V 0 bases and J 2 bases, with 14 bases left between them. The chain's CDR3 is CASSLVPGSWQETQYF. In nucleotides, the CDR3 is TGTGCCAGCAGCTTGGTTCCGGGTTCCTGGCAAGAGACCCAGTACTTC. Variable domain in full (rest from reference TRBV5-4 and TRBJ2-5): ETGVTQSPTHLIKTRGQQVTLRCSSQSGHNTVSWYQQALGQGPQFIFQYYREEENGRGNFPPRFSGLQFPNYSSELNVNALELDDSALYLCASSLVPGSWQETQYFGPGTRLLVL.

The chain has TRBV19 and TRBJ1-1; D is uncertain. Germline V gives CDR1 LNHDA, CDR2 SQIVND (reference sequence). The CDR3 extends over 12 amino acids. The germline V and J ends were trimmed by 6 bases and 5 bases, with 10 bases remaining between them. The CDR3 nucleotides read TGTGCCAGTAGGCGGGGAGTAACTGAAGCTTTCTTT. Translated: CASRRGVTEAFF.

The chain links TRBV28 to TRBJ1-2; 9 bases align to TRBD1. Trimming at V came to 6 bases and at J to 6 bases, leaving 2 bases not matched to a gene. The germline CDR1 and CDR2 sequences are MDHEN and SYDVKM. The CDR3 covers 12 residues. The DNA of the CDR3 is TGTGCCAGCAGCGACAGGGGGGATGGCTACACCTTC. It encodes CASSDRGDGYTF.